Only one count was recorded for the clone carrying this T cell receptor beta chain. These data come from a study of shared clonotypes between healthy human individuals. The CDR3 is made up of 14 amino acids. Trimming took 0 bases from V and 3 from J, leaving 10 bases between them. Germline CDR1 reads SGDLS; CDR2 reads YYNGEE. Data came from immunoSEQ multiplex PCR; TCRdb stores just in-frame clones and leaves some out. The repertoire holds about 2,500,000 clones, with approximately 90% as singletons. Participating donors were healthy, HIV-negative adults free of recent acute infections or vaccinations. A split of CD4+ cells into CD45RA+ naive and CD45RA-negative memory subsets was performed.

The receptor was isolated from a young man in good health. Sequenced sample: naive CD4+ T cells sorted from blood. Sample subset: CD45RA+ positively selected. The chain couples TRBV9 to TRBJ2-7, with D tentatively TRBD1 (5 bases). The CDR3 DNA sequence: TGTGCCAGCAGCGTAGAACAGGCCGGCTACGAGCAGTACTTC. It codes for CASSVEQAGYEQYF.